This passage covers 24 T cell receptor beta chains from one sample sequenced in a study of T-cell reconstitution after alpha-beta-depleted transplantation in children. As it was prepared, the TCRbeta library received unique molecular identifiers. TCRdb re-derived calls from the PCR reads in MiXCR, one entry per CDR3 protein. The data hold about 340,000 distinct CDR3 sequences, with about 17% observed a single time. The sample here was PBMCs, mostly from graft donor cells, taken 360 days after TCRalphabeta/CD19-depleted stem cell transplant. These TCRs come from a male patient aged 2 to 9 who had a stem cell transplant for acute lymphoblastic leukemia, so the T cells may come from the graft donor.

V and J are TRBV5-1 and TRBJ2-5, with 7 nucleotides matching TRBD1. Losses at the gene ends were 4 bases for V and 5 bases for J; bases not matched to a gene: 5. The length of the CDR3 is 13 residues. CDR1 and CDR2 from the germline V gene are SGHRS and YFSETQ. The DNA of the CDR3 is TGCGCCAGCAGCCTTCAGACAGGGGAGACCCAGTACTTC. Protein product: CASSLQTGETQYF.

The gene calls are TRBV6-1 and TRBJ2-7; TRBD2 matches at 9 bases. The V gene's germline CDR1 is MNHNS and CDR2 SASEGT. The length of the CDR3 is 14 residues. V was pared by 7 bases and J by 8 bases, with 12 bases of the junction left unmatched. CDR3 amino acids: CASMTSGTTYKQYF. CDR3 nucleotides: TGTGCCAGCATGACTAGCGGAACGACATACAAGCAGTACTTC.

This clonotype has a count of ten or more. The V gene is TRBV4-1, the J gene TRBJ2-2; tentative D call: TRBD1 (5 bases). Germline lookup yields CDR1 MGHRA and CDR2 YSYEKL. The CDR3 totals 15 residues. The V end lost 6 bases, the J end lost 3 bases, and 14 bases lay between the germline ends. CDR3 residues: CASRRQIGYTGELFF. For the CDR3, the DNA is TGCGCCAGCAGAAGACAGATCGGGTACACCGGGGAGCTGTTTTTT.

This chain connects TRBV28 to TRBJ2-1, with no clear D. Trimming left V 3 bases short and J 7 bases short, with 13 bases between. This CDR3 spans 14 amino acids. Germline CDR1 MDHEN, CDR2 SYDVKM. Written as DNA, the CDR3 is TGTGCCAGCAGTTTGTGGGTTGTGAGGAATGAGCAGTTCTTC. Residues: CASSLWVVRNEQFF.

This chain links TRBV10-3 with TRBJ2-4; no reliable D call. The CDR3 sequence is 13 residues long. Germline CDR1 ENHRY, CDR2 SYGVKD. The V and J ends lost 6 bases and 2 bases respectively, with 8 bases between them. The DNA of the CDR3 is TGTGCCATCAGAGATGCCACCAAAAACATTCAGTACTTC. It is translated as CAIRDATKNIQYF.

This clonotype was counted between two and nine times. V is TRBV28 and J is TRBJ1-3; D unresolved. Germline V gene sequence: CDR1 MDHEN, CDR2 SYDVKM. There are 13 residues in the CDR3. The germline V and J ends were trimmed by 2 bases and 8 bases, with 10 bases remaining between them. In DNA, the CDR3 is TGTGCCAGCAGTTTAGGGAGGGAGCACACCATATATTTT. Translation: CASSLGREHTIYF.

The V and J genes are TRBV12-5 and TRBJ2-3, with no clear D. Trimming took off 6 bases at V and 1 base at J, with 11 bases between the two ends. This CDR3 is 14 amino acids long. The germline gives CDR1 LGHNT, CDR2 FRNRAP. The CDR3 DNA follows: TGTGCTAGTGGCTCTGGAGTGGGCACAGATACGCAGTATTTT. Translation gives CASGSGVGTDTQYF.

The rearrangement joins TRBV11-2 to TRBJ2-1, with no clear D. Trimming pared 3 bases from V and 8 bases from J, leaving 11 bases between. The CDR3 sequence is 13 residues long. Germline CDR1 and CDR2: SGHAT and FQNNGV. The chain's CDR3 is CASSFGLEHEQFF. The CDR3, as DNA: TGTGCCAGCAGCTTTGGTCTAGAGCATGAGCAGTTCTTC.

This clonotype was detected only a few times. The chain couples TRBV28 to TRBJ2-5; the D is unclear. Trimming stripped 10 bases from V and 3 bases from J, with 15 bases between. The germline V gene has CDR1 MDHEN and CDR2 SYDVKM. The CDR3 has 13 amino acids. The CDR3 loop reads CANLCQVEETQYF. The CDR3, as DNA: TGTGCCAACCTTTGTCAGGTCGAAGAGACCCAGTACTTC. Drawing the rest from reference TRBV28 and TRBJ2-5, the complete variable domain is DVKVTQSSRYLVKRTGEKVFLECVQDMDHENMFWYRQDPGLGLRLIYFSYDVKMKEKGDIPEGYSVSREKKERFSLILESASTNQTSMYLCANLCQVEETQYFGPGTRLLVL.

This clonotype occurred once. V usage is TRBV5-1 and J usage is TRBJ2-5; 8 bases are a match to TRBD2. The CDR3 spans 14 residues. The V gene's germline CDR1 is SGHRS and CDR2 YFSETQ. V trimming: 4 bases; J trimming: 3 bases; junction bases outside the gene matches: 5. DNA of the CDR3: TGCGCCAGCAGCCCGGGACTAGTCGAAGAGACCCAGTACTTC. It codes for CASSPGLVEETQYF.

This chain connects TRBV5-1 to TRBJ2-5; possibly TRBD2 for D (6 bases). Germline V gives CDR1 SGHRS, CDR2 YFSETQ. Trimming left V 3 bases short and J 2 bases short, with 14 bases between. The CDR3 is made up of 15 amino acids. The CDR3 is CASSSLRDFQETQYF. CDR3 coding DNA: TGCGCCAGCAGCTCACTCCGGGACTTTCAAGAGACCCAGTACTTC. Combining the CDR3 with reference TRBV5-1 and TRBJ2-5 gives the whole variable domain KAGVTQTPRYLIKTRGQQVTLSCSPISGHRSVSWYQQTPGQGLQFLFEYFSETQRNKGNFPGRFSGRQFSNSRSEMNVSTLELGDSALYLCASSSLRDFQETQYFGPGTRLLVL.

This clonotype was observed at least ten times. Here the CDR3 reads CASSLRQSDTQYF. CDR3 nucleotides: TGCGCCAGCAGCTTGAGGCAGTCGGATACGCAGTATTTT. The gene calls are TRBV5-1 and TRBJ2-3, with no clear D. The CDR3 sequence is 13 residues long. Germline assignment: CDR1 SGHRS and CDR2 YFSETQ. Deletions cut 1 base from V and 6 bases from J, with 9 bases between.

V usage is TRBV4-3 and J usage is TRBJ1-2, with no clear D. Germline V gene sequence: CDR1 LGHNA, CDR2 YSLEER. There are 14 residues in the CDR3. V gave up 0 bases and J gave up 4 bases, with 9 bases separating them. CDR3 residues: CASSQERRIYGYTF. In DNA, the CDR3 is TGCGCCAGCAGCCAAGAGCGGCGGATCTATGGCTACACCTTC.

This clonotype was seen at least ten times. This chain joins TRBV5-1 and TRBJ2-3; no firm D call. Per the germline V gene, CDR1 is SGHRS and CDR2 is YFSETQ. The CDR3 contains 13 residues. V gave up 2 bases and J gave up 4 bases, with 8 bases separating them. Here the CDR3 DNA reads TGCGCCAGCAGCTTAGGACCCGCAGATACGCAGTATTTT. Translated: CASSLGPADTQYF.

This clonotype was found a few times. The V call is TRBV4-3, the J call TRBJ2-2; the D is unclear. Germline-derived CDR1 and CDR2 are LGHNA and YSLEER. Deletions cut 2 bases from V and 1 base from J, with 8 bases between. The CDR3 covers 15 residues. CDR3 nucleotides: TGCGCCAGCAGCCAAATGACACTGAACACCGGGGAGCTGTTTTTT. Translation: CASSQMTLNTGELFF.

J is TRBJ2-3 and V is TRBV14, with unresolved D. Germline V gene data show CDR1 as SGHDN and CDR2 as FVKESK. V lost 1 base and J lost 1, with 12 bases in between. The CDR3 is 16 amino acids. The CDR3 here is CASSQVLGHGTDTQYF. Written as DNA, the CDR3 is TGTGCCAGCAGCCAAGTTTTGGGTCACGGCACAGATACGCAGTATTTT.

This clonotype occurred a few times. V gene TRBV10-3 combines with J gene TRBJ2-2; D is uncertain. Germline loops: CDR1 ENHRY, CDR2 SYGVKD. The V and J ends lost 5 bases and 1 base respectively, with 5 bases between them. The CDR3 has 13 residues. The CDR3 region is CAISKVNTGELFF. The CDR3 coding sequence is TGTGCCATCAGTAAGGTGAACACCGGGGAGCTGTTTTTT.

This chain uses TRBV5-1 with TRBJ2-7; 8 bases map to TRBD1. Germline V gives CDR1 SGHRS, CDR2 YFSETQ. V gave up 3 bases and J gave up 5 bases; unmatched junction bases: 7. CDR3 length: 14 residues. Written as DNA, the CDR3 is TGCGCCAGCAGCTCCCGGACAGGGCTCAACGAGCAGTACTTC. The encoded protein is CASSSRTGLNEQYF.

The chain couples TRBV4-1 to TRBJ2-1, with D possibly being TRBD1 (5 bases). Germline V CDR1 and CDR2: MGHRA, YSYEKL. V was pared by 0 bases and J by 9 bases, with 15 bases between. The length of the CDR3 is 15 residues. CDR3 coding DNA: TGCGCCAGCAGCCAAGATCTTCTTAGGGGCACTGAGCAGTTCTTC. Its translation is CASSQDLLRGTEQFF.

CDR3 DNA: TGTGCCACCAGTGATTCCCAAACTAGCGGAGCCTACAATGAGCAGTTCTTC. It translates to CATSDSQTSGAYNEQFF. The chain couples TRBV24-1 to TRBJ2-1, with TRBD2 matching 8 bases. The CDR3 sequence is 17 residues long. Germline V gives CDR1 KGHDR, CDR2 SFDVKD. Germline trimming cut 2 bases from V and 2 bases from J; bases unmatched to any gene: 7.

The sample holds many counts of this clonotype. The V gene is TRBV12-3 or TRBV12-4, the J gene TRBJ1-1, with a weak D call TRBD1 (5 bases). Trimming left V 7 bases short and J 0 bases short, with 9 bases between. CDR3 length: 13 amino acids. The CDR3: CASTDSLNTEAFF. CDR3 sequence (DNA): TGTGCCAGCACCGACAGCCTGAACACTGAAGCTTTCTTT.

In this sample, this clonotype turned up a few times. J is TRBJ2-1 and V is TRBV28, with 10 bases aligning to TRBD2. CDR3 size: 15 residues. The V gene end was trimmed by 5 bases and the J gene end by 4 bases; junction bases not matched to a gene: 5. CDR1 is MDHEN and CDR2 is SYDVKM in the germline V gene. The DNA of the CDR3 is TGTGCCAGCAGTGCTATAGCGGGAGGTTACAATGAGCAGTTCTTC. Translated, it gives CASSAIAGGYNEQFF.

This clonotype appeared a few times. The CDR3 region has the DNA TGTGCCAGCAGCCAAGCATCGACAGGGAGGAGGGAGCAGTACTTC. As protein: CASSQASTGRREQYF. The rearrangement joins TRBV3-1 to TRBJ2-7, with D perhaps TRBD1 (7 bases). The CDR3 is 15 amino acids. V was shortened by 1 base and J by 7 bases, with 17 bases between the two germline ends. The V gene's germline CDR1 is LGHDT and CDR2 YNNKEL (reference sequence).

A few counts support this clonotype. The chain carries TRBV7-2 and TRBJ2-7; possible D gene TRBD2, 5 bases. The germline gives CDR1 SGHTA, CDR2 FQGNSA. The V gene lost 5 bases and the J gene lost 0 bases, with 14 bases spanning the gap. CDR3 length equals 15 residues. CDR3 loop: CASSPSSQNSYEQYF. Here the CDR3 DNA reads TGTGCCAGCAGCCCTAGCTCACAGAACTCCTACGAGCAGTACTTC.